This TCR beta chain was retrieved from a study of long-term antiretroviral therapy in people with HIV. At the level of the study: Samples from the earliest time points predate the 2015 immediate-ART recommendation by about a decade.

Findings and limits, study-wide: Collection of the blood took place between the mid-2000s and the late 2010s. The ART regimens in use then may have been less effective than current ones. Within the repertoire, clones expanded before ART were dominant at all time points.

Deletions cut 0 bases from V and 6 bases from J, with 11 bases between. This CDR3 contains 14 residues. Germline CDR1 and CDR2: MNHEY and SVGAGI. A word on this clone: The antigen is not known.

Assay version v3.0 of immunoSEQ was used, and it was run at survey level. TCRdb keeps only in-frame clones here, not all; method: immunoSEQ multiplex PCR. The table lists around 15,000 clones, more than 75% of them singletons. This sequence joins TRBV6-5 and TRBJ1-2; D ambiguous. The starting material was unsorted PBMCs, obtained 6.9 years after starting antiretroviral therapy. The sequence derives from a man aged 45-65 years with HIV. The CDR3 spells CASSYSNRGDGYTF. The CDR3 bases are TGTGCCAGCAGTTACTCGAATAGAGGAGATGGCTACACCTTC.